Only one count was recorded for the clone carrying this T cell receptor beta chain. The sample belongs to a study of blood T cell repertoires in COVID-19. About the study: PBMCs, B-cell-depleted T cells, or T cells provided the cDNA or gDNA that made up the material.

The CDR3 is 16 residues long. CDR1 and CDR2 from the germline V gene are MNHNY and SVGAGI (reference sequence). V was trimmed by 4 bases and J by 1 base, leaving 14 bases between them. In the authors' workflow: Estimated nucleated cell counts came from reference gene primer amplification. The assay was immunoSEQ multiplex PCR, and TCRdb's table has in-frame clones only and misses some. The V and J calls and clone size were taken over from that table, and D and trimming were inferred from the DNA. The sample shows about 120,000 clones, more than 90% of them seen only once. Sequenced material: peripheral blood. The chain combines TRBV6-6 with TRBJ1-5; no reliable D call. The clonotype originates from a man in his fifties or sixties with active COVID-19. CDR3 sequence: CASSWAEGLSNQPQHF. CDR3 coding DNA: TGTGCCAGCAGTTGGGCGGAGGGCCTGAGCAATCAGCCCCAGCATTTT.